Shown below are 5 T cell receptor beta chains from a single sample sequenced in a study of T cell changes during pregnancy in multiple sclerosis. The repertoire was sequenced with immunoSEQ multiplex PCR; TCRdb's copy has only in-frame clones and lacks some. The table lists about 65,000 clones, approximately 92% of them singletons, with 2.5% to 3.5% in the top ten. The source was CD8+ T cells from peripheral blood mononuclear cells, collected in the third trimester of pregnancy. The origin of the receptors is a female donor in good health, enrolled as a control in a pregnancy study.

The chain has TRBV27 and TRBJ1-1, with TRBD1 matching 7 bases. From germline, CDR1 is MNHEY and CDR2 SMNVEV (reference sequence). CDR3 size: 15 residues. V was pared by 6 bases and J by 1 base, with 8 bases of the junction left unmatched. Here the CDR3 DNA reads TGTGCCAGCAGCTCAGGGGGAGGAGGGAACACTGAAGCTTTCTTT. Encoded protein: CASSSGGGGNTEAFF.

The chain combines TRBV7-2 with TRBJ1-1; 9 bases align to TRBD1. The V gene end was trimmed by 3 bases and the J gene end by 8 bases; junction bases not matched to a gene: 4. The germline CDR1 and CDR2 sequences are SGHTA and FQGNSA. The CDR3 sequence is 13 residues long. The CDR3 coding sequence is TGTGCCAGCAGCTTGGGACAGGGCCTAGAAGCTTTCTTT. Translation gives CASSLGQGLEAFF.

In DNA form, the CDR3 reads TGTGCCAGCAGTCAAAGGGGATCCTACAATGAGCAGTTCTTC. Translated: CASSQRGSYNEQFF. The chain employs TRBV25-1 and TRBJ2-1; D is possibly TRBD1 (5 bases). The V gene's germline CDR1 is MGHDK and CDR2 SYGVNS. The CDR3 runs 14 residues. The V and J ends lost 5 bases and 1 base respectively, with 9 bases between them. The full variable domain, completed using reference TRBV25-1 and TRBJ2-1, is EADIYQTPRYLVIGTGKKITLECSQTMGHDKMYWYQQDPGMELHLIHYSYGVNSTEKGDLSSESTVSRIRTEHFPLTLESARPSHTSQYLCASSQRGSYNEQFFGPGTRLTVL.

CDR3 sequence (DNA): TGTGCCAGCAGTCGAGCTAGCGGAACGGGACAAGAGACCCAGTACTTC. Amino acids: CASSRASGTGQETQYF. The chain is built from TRBV7-9 and TRBJ2-5; 7 bases map to TRBD2. In germline, CDR1 is SEHNR, CDR2 FQNEAQ (reference sequence). The length of the CDR3 is 16 residues. V shed 6 bases, J shed 2 bases, and the junction held 12 bases outside the gene matches.

The chain has TRBV7-2 and TRBJ1-3, with D maybe TRBD1 (6 bases). The germline CDR1 and CDR2 sequences are SGHTA and FQGNSA. The V end lost 4 bases, the J end lost 6 bases, and 16 bases lay between the germline ends. This CDR3 contains 15 residues. The DNA of the CDR3 is TGTGCCAGCAGCTCCTCAGGGGTAGGACTAAACACCATATATTTT. Its translation is CASSSSGVGLNTIYF.